The 15 T cell receptor beta chains below all came from one sample that was sequenced in a study of blood T cell repertoires in COVID-19. Using immunoSEQ multiplex PCR, the repertoire was profiled, and TCRdb retains in-frame clones only, with some absent. In the table there are approximately 60,000 clones, 65% to 85% of which are singletons. The material sequenced was peripheral blood. Source of these receptors: a man aged 55 to 70 with acute or convalescent COVID-19.

The chain employs TRBV4-1 and TRBJ1-2; a possible D gene is TRBD1 (5 bases). The germline V gene has CDR1 MGHRA and CDR2 YSYEKL. V lost 3 bases to trimming and J lost 0 bases, with 17 bases between them. This CDR3 is 17 amino acids long. CDR3 DNA sequence: TGCGCCAGCAGCCACCAACAGATCGGGACTGCTAACTATGGCTACACCTTC. It specifies CASSHQQIGTANYGYTF.

The chain links TRBV19 to TRBJ2-7; D perhaps matches TRBD1 (6 bases). Germline CDR1 reads LNHDA; CDR2 reads SQIVND (reference sequence). The CDR3 extends over 16 amino acids. With 3 bases removed from V and 2 bases from J, the gap between germline ends came to 17 bases. CDR3 sequence (DNA): TGTGCCAGTAGTATGGGGACACCCGGATCTGCCTACGAGCAGTACTTC. The encoded protein is CASSMGTPGSAYEQYF.

Turning to this clone: The junction differs from germline at one of its ends, possibly a read error. The chain joins TRBV5-6 to TRBJ1-1; D is unresolved. Germline V CDR1 and CDR2: SGHDT, YYEEEE. The CDR3 is made up of 10 amino acids. The CDR3 DNA reads as TGTGCCAGCAGCTTGCCCTCGACTCCCTTT. Its translation: CASSLPSTPF.

This clone was seen once. J is TRBJ1-4 and V is TRBV4-1, with D perhaps matching TRBD1 (5 bases). Germline V gene lookup returns CDR1 MGHRA and CDR2 YSYEKL. Trimming left V 4 bases short and J 0 bases short, with 9 bases between. The CDR3 totals 15 residues. CDR3 in DNA: TGCGCCAGCAGCCGGACATTTGCAACTAATGAAAAACTGTTTTTT. Translation: CASSRTFATNEKLFF.

The chain combines TRBV27 with TRBJ1-1; TRBD1 aligns across 7 bases. The germline V gene encodes CDR1 MNHEY and CDR2 SMNVEV (reference sequence). The CDR3 runs 16 residues. V trimming: 5 bases; J trimming: 0 bases; junction bases outside the gene matches: 9. This chain's CDR3 is CASSPAGGPMNTEAFF. CDR3 nucleotide sequence: TGTGCCAGCAGTCCGGCAGGGGGACCCATGAACACTGAAGCTTTCTTT.

This clone has just one count. The V gene is TRBV29-1, the J gene TRBJ1-4; D unclear. Deletions cut 4 bases from V and 4 bases from J, with 10 bases between. The length of the CDR3 is 13 residues. Per germline, CDR1 SQVTM and CDR2 ANQGSEA. Here the CDR3 DNA reads TGCAGCGTTGCAGTTGTAAATAATGAAAAACTGTTTTTT. Amino acids: CSVAVVNNEKLFF.

The V and J genes are TRBV10-3 and TRBJ1-5; D is unclear. V lost 3 bases, J lost 2 bases, and 2 bases lay in between. CDR3 length: 12 amino acids. Germline assignment: CDR1 ENHRY and CDR2 SYGVKD. In DNA, the CDR3 is TGTGCCATCAGTGACGGCAATCAGCCCCAGCATTTT. It codes for CAISDGNQPQHF.

This chain joins TRBV2 and TRBJ1-2; D might be TRBD1 (5 bases). Trimming took off 7 bases at V and 4 bases at J, with 13 bases between the two ends. Germline assignment: CDR1 SNHLY and CDR2 FYNNEI. The CDR3 contains 13 residues. The CDR3 sequence is CASNRLTVYGYTF. The DNA for the CDR3 is TGTGCCAGCAACCGGCTGACAGTCTATGGCTACACCTTC.

The rearrangement links TRBV12-3 or TRBV12-4 to TRBJ2-7, with unresolved D. V was clipped by 3 bases and J by 1 base, with 7 bases between them. The CDR3 totals 13 residues. The CDR3 spells CASSLFGSYEQYF. In DNA form, the CDR3 reads TGTGCCAGCAGTTTGTTCGGGTCCTACGAGCAGTACTTC.

The chain is built from TRBV6-4 and TRBJ2-7; D remains unclear. This CDR3 has 14 residues. The V and J ends lost 5 bases and 3 bases respectively, with 14 bases between them. CDR1 is MRHNA and CDR2 is SNTAGT in the germline V gene. The CDR3 loop reads CASSPLRKNYEQYF. In DNA form, the CDR3 reads TGTGCCAGCAGTCCGCTTAGAAAAAACTACGAGCAGTACTTC.

V and J are TRBV2 and TRBJ1-4, with D unresolved. Germline CDR1 and CDR2: SNHLY and FYNNEI. V gave up 7 bases and J gave up 4 bases, with 10 bases separating them. The CDR3 is 13 amino acids. CDR3 nucleotide sequence: TGTGCCAGCATCGACCGACTTAATGAAAAACTGTTTTTT. Translating it yields CASIDRLNEKLFF.

This clone was recorded once. J is TRBJ2-1 and V is TRBV7-6, with TRBD1 matching 9 bases. Germline CDR1 SGHVS, CDR2 FNYEAQ. Losses at the gene ends were 5 bases for V and 5 bases for J; bases not matched to a gene: 4. The CDR3 is made up of 14 amino acids. CDR3 DNA: TGTGCCAGCAGCCCCCGGACAGGGGACAATGAGCAGTTCTTC. Translating gives CASSPRTGDNEQFF. The full variable domain, its missing parts supplied by reference TRBV7-6 and TRBJ2-1, is GAGVSQSPRYKVTKRGQDVALRCDPISGHVSLYWYRQALGQGPEFLTYFNYEAQQDKSGLPNDRFSAERPEGSISTLTIQRTEQRDSAMYRCASSPRTGDNEQFFGPGTRLTVL.

This chain uses TRBV5-1 with TRBJ2-7; D possibly corresponds to TRBD1 (6 bases). The V end was cut by 6 bases, the J end by 5 bases, with 18 bases between. The CDR3 sequence is 14 residues long. Germline V gene sequence: CDR1 SGHRS, CDR2 YFSETQ. As DNA, the CDR3 is TGCGCCAGCACGTCTGGGCAGGGGCGTAACGAGCAGTACTTC. Its translation is CASTSGQGRNEQYF.

This clone was observed a single time. The chain couples TRBV6-6 to TRBJ2-7; D is unresolved. This CDR3 is built from 11 residues. With 4 bases removed from V and 4 bases from J, the gap between germline ends came to 5 bases. Germline V gives CDR1 MNHNY, CDR2 SVGAGI (reference sequence). The CDR3 nucleotides are TGTGCCAGCAGTTCTCTTTACGAGCAGTACTTC. The encoded protein is CASSSLYEQYF.

Ten or more counts support this clone. This chain joins TRBV20-1 and TRBJ2-7, with TRBD1 matching over 7 bases. CDR1 and CDR2 (germline): DFQATT, SNEGSKA (reference sequence). After removal of 3 bases from V and 0 bases from J, the junction contained 8 bases not matched to a gene. This CDR3 has 15 amino acids. The CDR3 reads CSASTSGTASYEQYF. In DNA form, the CDR3 reads TGCAGTGCTAGTACCTCCGGGACAGCCTCCTACGAGCAGTACTTC.